The clone carrying this T cell receptor (beta chain) was seen a handful of times. The antigen is undetermined. This sample was taken from a study of identical twins. Broader study findings: There were fewer insertions in abundant cord blood beta clonotypes, but memory repertoires showed no such pattern. Part of the zero-insertion signal could reflect confounding by invariant MAIT and iNKT cells.

Through template switching, a universal primer site was introduced, and the cDNA contained unique molecular identifiers. Each CDR3 protein gets one entry after TCRdb re-called the 5' RACE reads with MiXCR. The table lists approximately 210,000 distinct CDR3 sequences, approximately 9% of them singletons. This CDR3 contains 15 residues. V was trimmed by 3 bases and J by 6 bases, leaving 16 bases between them. Per the germline V gene, CDR1 is SGHVS and CDR2 is FQNEAQ. The clonotype comes from a woman between 18 and 29 years old in good health. Sequences were obtained from memory (CD45RO+) T cells sorted from blood. The J gene is TRBJ2-3, the V gene TRBV7-8; TRBD2 is a possible D gene (7 bases). CDR3 sequence reads: CASSFRAGAKDTQYF. CDR3 bases: TGTGCCAGCAGCTTTAGGGCGGGGGCCAAGGATACGCAGTATTTT.